The present T cell receptor (beta chain) was sequenced within a study of radiation and T cells in renal cell carcinoma. Time point given: blood 4 weeks post-SBRT, at nephrectomy. Treatment described: 15 Gy SBRT to primary tumor, nephrectomy 4 weeks later. Clear cell pathology was present in this patient's renal cell carcinoma. This table comes from immunoSEQ multiplex PCR, and its TCRdb copy is limited to in-frame clones, with some not included. Of more than 120,000 clones listed, about 88% are singletons. This specimen was blood, taken from a patient whose treatment included radiotherapy and nephrectomy. The clonotype was recovered from a woman between 50 and 59 years old with renal cell carcinoma.

The CDR3 DNA follows: TGTGCCAGTAAATTTCCCGGGACAGGGAACTATGGCTACACCTTC. Protein product: CASKFPGTGNYGYTF. This rearrangement joins TRBV19 to TRBJ1-2; 9 nucleotides agree with TRBD1. With V trimmed by 7 bases and J by 2 bases, 8 bases remained unmatched. The germline V gene encodes CDR1 LNHDA and CDR2 SQIVND (reference sequence). CDR3 length equals 15 residues.